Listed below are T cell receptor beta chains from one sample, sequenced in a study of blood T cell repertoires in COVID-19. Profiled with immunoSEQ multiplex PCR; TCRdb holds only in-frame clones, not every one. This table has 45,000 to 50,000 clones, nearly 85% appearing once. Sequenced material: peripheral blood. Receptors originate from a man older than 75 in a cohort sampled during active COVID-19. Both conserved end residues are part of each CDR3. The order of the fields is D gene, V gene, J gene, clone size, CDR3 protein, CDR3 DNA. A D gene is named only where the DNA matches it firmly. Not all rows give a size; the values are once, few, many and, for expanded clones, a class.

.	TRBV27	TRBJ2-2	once	CASSRTGELFF	TGTGCCAGCAGTCGGACCGGGGAGCTGTTTTTT
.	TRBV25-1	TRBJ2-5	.	CASSRTPGTQYF	TGTGCCAGCAGTCGAACCCCAGGGACCCAGTACTTC
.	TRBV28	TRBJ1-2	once	CASSGRNYGYTF	TGTGCCAGCAGTGGGAGAAACTATGGCTACACCTTC
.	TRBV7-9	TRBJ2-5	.	CASSLDGAGTQYF	TGTGCCAGCAGCTTAGACGGTGCGGGGACCCAGTACTTC
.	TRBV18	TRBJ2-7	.	CASHRTVSYEQYF	TGTGCCAGCCACCGGACAGTTTCCTACGAGCAGTACTTC
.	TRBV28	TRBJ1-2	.	CASKEGNYGYTF	TGTGCCAGCAAGGAGGGAAACTATGGCTACACCTTC
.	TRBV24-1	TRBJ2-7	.	CATREIPQISYEQYF	TGTGCCACCAGGGAGATCCCTCAGATCTCCTACGAGCAGTACTTC
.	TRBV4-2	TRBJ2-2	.	CASSQREVAAGELFF	TGTGCCAGCAGCCAACGAGAAGTAGCGGCCGGGGAGCTGTTTTTT
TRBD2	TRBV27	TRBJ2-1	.	CASRGLAGGPRLYNEQFF	TGTGCCAGCCGCGGACTAGCGGGAGGACCGAGACTATACAATGAGCAGTTCTTC
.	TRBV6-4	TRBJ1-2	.	CASSDTHGGYTF	TGTGCCAGCAGTGACACCCACGGGGGCTACACCTTC
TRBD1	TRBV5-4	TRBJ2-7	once	CASSRQGSYEQYF	TGTGCCAGCAGCCGACAGGGCTCCTACGAGCAGTACTTC
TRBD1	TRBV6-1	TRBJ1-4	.	CASSEDRVRGFSEKLFF	TGTGCCAGCAGTGAGGACCGGGTCAGGGGGTTCAGTGAAAAACTGTTTTTT
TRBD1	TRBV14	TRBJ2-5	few	CASSAWDRGRETQYF	TGTGCCAGCAGCGCATGGGACAGGGGGCGAGAGACCCAGTACTTC
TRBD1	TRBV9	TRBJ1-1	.	CASSAVQDRATEAFF	TGTGCCAGCAGCGCCGTACAGGACAGGGCCACTGAAGCTTTCTTT
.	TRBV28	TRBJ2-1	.	CASIYKGVGREQFF	TGTGCCAGCATATACAAGGGAGTGGGCCGTGAGCAGTTCTTC
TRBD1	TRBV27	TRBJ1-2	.	CASSLASGTGDNYGYTF	TGTGCCAGCAGTTTAGCGTCCGGGACAGGGGACAACTATGGCTACACCTTC
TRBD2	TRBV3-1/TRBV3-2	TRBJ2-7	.	CASSQAGGHEQYF	TGTGCCAGCAGCCAAGCGGGGGGGCACGAGCAGTACTTC
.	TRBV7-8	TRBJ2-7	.	CASSRSSYEQYF	TGTGCCAGCAGCCGGAGCTCCTACGAGCAGTACTTC
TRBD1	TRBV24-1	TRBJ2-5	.	CATSAGTGGKETQYF	TGTGCCACCAGTGCCGGGACAGGGGGCAAAGAGACCCAGTACTTC
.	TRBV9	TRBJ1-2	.	CASSPVLGQGIGYTF	TGTGCCAGCAGCCCTGTTCTGGGGCAGGGAATTGGCTACACCTTC
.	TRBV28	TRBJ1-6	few	CASSLNRLYF	TGTGCCAGCAGTTTGAACAGGTTGTACTTT
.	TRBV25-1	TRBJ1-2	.	CASSALSYGYTF	TGTGCCAGCAGTGCCCTGAGCTATGGCTACACCTTC
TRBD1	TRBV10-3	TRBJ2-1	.	CAISSTGQGIYNEQFF	TGTGCCATCAGTTCCACGGGACAGGGGATTTACAATGAGCAGTTCTTC
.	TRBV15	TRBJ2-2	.	CATSTSDIPGELFF	TGTGCCACCAGCACCTCGGACATCCCCGGGGAGCTGTTTTTT
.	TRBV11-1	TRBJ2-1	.	CASSSGILNEQFF	TGTGCCAGCAGCTCCGGTATCCTCAATGAGCAGTTCTTC
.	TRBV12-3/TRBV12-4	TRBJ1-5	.	CASSLREDQPQHF	TGTGCCAGCAGTTTGAGGGAGGATCAGCCCCAGCATTTT
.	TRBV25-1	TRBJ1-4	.	CASSASGAWEKLFF	TGTGCCAGCAGTGCCTCAGGGGCGTGGGAAAAACTGTTTTTT
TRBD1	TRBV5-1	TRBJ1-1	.	CASRLDRVSTEAFF	TGCGCCAGCAGATTGGACAGGGTCAGCACTGAAGCTTTCTTT
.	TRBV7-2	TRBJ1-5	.	CASSLARGAAQPQHF	TGTGCCAGCAGCTTAGCCCGGGGGGCGGCTCAGCCCCAGCATTTT
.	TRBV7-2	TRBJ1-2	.	CASSSEGGSLGYTF	TGTGCCAGCAGCTCGGAGGGAGGGTCCCTAGGCTACACCTTC
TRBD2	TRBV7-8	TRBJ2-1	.	CASSSKGLANNEQFF	TGTGCCAGCAGCTCAAAGGGACTAGCGAACAATGAGCAGTTCTTC
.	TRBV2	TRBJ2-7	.	CASMRYADEQYF	TGTGCCAGCATGAGATATGCTGACGAGCAGTACTTC
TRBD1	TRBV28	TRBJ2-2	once	CASSSTGTGSGGELFF	TGTGCCAGCAGTTCCACCGGGACAGGGTCGGGCGGGGAGCTGTTTTTT
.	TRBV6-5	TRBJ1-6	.	CASSYRGSYNSPLHF	TGTGCCAGCAGTTACAGGGGCTCCTATAATTCACCCCTCCACTTT
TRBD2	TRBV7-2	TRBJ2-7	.	CASRRLAGGYEQYF	TGTGCCAGCAGACGACTAGCGGGAGGCTACGAGCAGTACTTC
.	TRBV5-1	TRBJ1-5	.	CASSLEGGNGQPQHF	TGCGCCAGCAGCTTGGAAGGTGGTAACGGGCAGCCCCAGCATTTT
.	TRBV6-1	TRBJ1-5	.	CASSERVIQPQHF	TGTGCCAGCAGTGAGCGTGTAATTCAGCCCCAGCATTTT
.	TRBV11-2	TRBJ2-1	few	CASTETELHNEQFF	TGTGCCAGCACCGAAACGGAGCTTCATAATGAGCAGTTCTTC
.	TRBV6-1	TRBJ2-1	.	CASSESAAGNNEQFF	TGTGCCAGCAGTGAATCGGCGGCAGGGAACAATGAGCAGTTCTTC
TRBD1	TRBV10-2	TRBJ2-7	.	CASTSRDRDEQYF	TGCGCCAGCACCTCACGGGACAGAGACGAGCAGTACTTC
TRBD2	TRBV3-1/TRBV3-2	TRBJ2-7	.	CASSRGTSGYYEQYF	TGTGCCAGCAGCCGGGGGACTAGCGGTTACTACGAGCAGTACTTC
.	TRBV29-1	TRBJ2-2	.	CSVTLGPNTGELFF	TGCAGCGTTACGTTGGGGCCAAACACCGGGGAGCTGTTTTTT
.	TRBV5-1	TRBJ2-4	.	CASSLEEGRRNIQYF	TGCGCCAGCAGCTTGGAAGAAGGGAGGAGGAACATTCAGTACTTC
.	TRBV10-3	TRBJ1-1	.	CAISGEPSGEAFF	TGTGCCATCAGTGGAGAGCCATCGGGGGAAGCTTTCTTT
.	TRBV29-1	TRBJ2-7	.	CSVLTGSSYEQYF	TGCAGCGTTCTAACAGGTAGCTCCTACGAGCAGTACTTC
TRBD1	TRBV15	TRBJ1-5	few	CATSRDREFSQHF	TGTGCCACCAGTAGGGACAGGGAGTTCAGCCAGCATTTT
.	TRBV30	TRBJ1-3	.	CAWSRLSGNTIYF	TGTGCCTGGAGTCGACTTAGCGGAAACACCATATATTTT
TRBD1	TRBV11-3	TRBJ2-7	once	CASSVQGAVEQYF	TGTGCCAGCAGCGTGCAGGGGGCTGTCGAGCAGTACTTC
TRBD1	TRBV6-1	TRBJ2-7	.	CASSEYPDREYEQYF	TGTGCCAGCAGTGAATATCCGGACAGGGAGTACGAGCAGTACTTC
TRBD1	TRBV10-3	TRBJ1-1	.	CAISLPGGGGGAFF	TGTGCCATCAGTTTGCCAGGGGGCGGTGGGGGAGCTTTCTTT
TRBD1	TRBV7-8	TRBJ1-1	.	CASSSGQGNTEAFF	TGTGCCAGCAGCTCCGGACAGGGGAACACTGAAGCTTTCTTT
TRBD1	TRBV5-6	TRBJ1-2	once	CASSLRTGSNYGYTF	TGTGCCAGCAGCTTGAGGACAGGCTCTAACTATGGCTACACCTTC
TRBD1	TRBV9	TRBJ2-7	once	CASSVQTGTAYEQYF	TGTGCCAGCAGCGTGCAGACAGGGACGGCCTACGAGCAGTACTTC
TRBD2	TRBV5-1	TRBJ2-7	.	CASSAPSGGAYEQYF	TGCGCCAGCAGCGCGCCTAGCGGGGGGGCCTACGAGCAGTACTTC
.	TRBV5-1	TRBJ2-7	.	CASSYRTVGINF	TGCGCCAGCAGCTACCGGACAGTGGGCATCAACTTC
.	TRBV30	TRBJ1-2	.	CAWSKIPGRGYTF	TGTGCCTGGAGTAAGATACCAGGGAGGGGCTACACCTTC
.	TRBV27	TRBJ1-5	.	CASSSGPGNQPQHF	TGTGCCAGCAGTTCAGGGCCAGGCAATCAGCCCCAGCATTTT
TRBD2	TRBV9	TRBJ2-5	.	CASSVGASGSNQETQYF	TGTGCCAGCAGCGTAGGGGCTAGCGGGAGTAATCAAGAGACCCAGTACTTC
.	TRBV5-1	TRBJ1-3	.	CASSLVPEGGNTIYF	TGCGCCAGCAGCTTGGTCCCCGAGGGTGGAAACACCATATATTTT